One and the same sample provided the 25 T cell receptor beta chains below, sequenced in a study of CD8 T cells in ankylosing spondylitis. Study outcomes and limitations: Seven to nine highly homologous variants formed a TCR beta motif that appeared characteristic of ankylosing spondylitis blood.

For these receptors, no antigen is known. TCRdb re-called the 5' RACE reads with MiXCR, one entry per CDR3 protein. The repertoire holds 350,000 to 550,000 distinct CDR3 sequences, 25% to 30% seen once, with about 1% in the top ten. The sequenced sample consisted of blood, either unsorted or a sorted T cell fraction (not recorded which). The receptors were sampled from a male donor with ankylosing spondylitis.

The rearrangement joins TRBV20-1 to TRBJ2-1, with 7 bases matching TRBD2. Trimming at V came to 3 bases and at J to 4 bases, leaving 6 bases not matched to a gene. The CDR3 loop spans 14 amino acids. Looked up from germline, CDR1 is DFQATT and CDR2 is SNEGSKA (reference sequence). CDR3 DNA sequence: TGCAGTGCTAGGGCGGGAGAATGGTACAATGAGCAGTTCTTC. Protein product: CSARAGEWYNEQFF.

This chain connects TRBV18 to TRBJ2-3, with no clear D. The CDR3 runs 14 residues. The V end lost 0 bases, the J end lost 1 base, and 5 bases lay between the germline ends. Germline values: CDR1 KGHSH, CDR2 LQKENI. The CDR3 DNA is TGTGCCAGCTCACCACCGATCGGCACAGATACGCAGTATTTT. Translation: CASSPPIGTDTQYF.

In this sample, this clonotype turned up a few times. This chain links TRBV7-2 with TRBJ1-5; D may be TRBD1 (6 bases). The CDR3 has 15 amino acids. Germline V gene lookup returns CDR1 SGHTA and CDR2 FQGNSA. Trimming removed 4 bases at V and 7 bases at J, with 17 bases between. The CDR3: CASSSQGNVGQPQHF. CDR3 bases: TGTGCCAGCAGCTCGCAGGGGAACGTAGGACAGCCCCAGCATTTT.

The chain is built from TRBV25-1 and TRBJ1-1, with TRBD1 as a possible D gene (5 bases). The CDR3 extends over 16 amino acids. The ends were cut back, 2 bases at V and 4 bases at J, with 17 bases in the middle. Per germline, CDR1 MGHDK and CDR2 SYGVNS. CDR3 DNA sequence: TGTGCCAGCAGTGAAGTGGGCCGGGGCGTGGTCACTGAAGCTTTCTTT. Residues: CASSEVGRGVVTEAFF.

Here the CDR3 DNA reads TGTGCCAGCAGTTCCCCGGGTAGCGGGACTTCCTACGAGCAGTACTTC. Amino acids: CASSSPGSGTSYEQYF. The J gene is TRBJ2-7, the V gene TRBV12-3 or TRBV12-4; 8 positions match TRBD2. V was pared by 4 bases and J by 1 base, with 9 bases of the junction left unmatched. This CDR3 region has 16 residues.

This clonotype was seen more than once but under ten times. The chain links TRBV20-1 to TRBJ1-5; D is perhaps TRBD1 (5 bases). Looked up from germline, CDR1 is DFQATT and CDR2 is SNEGSKA (reference sequence). V was shortened by 3 bases and J by 3 bases, with 9 bases between the two germline ends. The CDR3 totals 13 residues. CDR3 region: CSARGGYNQPQHF. CDR3 coding DNA: TGCAGTGCTAGGGGGGGATACAATCAGCCCCAGCATTTT.

The rearrangement uses TRBV20-1 and TRBJ2-1; D unresolved. Trimming left V 1 base short and J 8 bases short, with 15 bases between. The CDR3 has 14 residues. From germline, CDR1 is DFQATT and CDR2 SNEGSKA (reference sequence). The CDR3 spells CSARARWAVDEQFF. Written as DNA, the CDR3 is TGCAGTGCTAGAGCGCGGTGGGCTGTGGATGAGCAGTTCTTC.

In its sample, this clonotype was seen many times. The chain links TRBV7-9 to TRBJ1-5; D gene uncertain. The length of the CDR3 is 12 residues. Between the trimmed V and J ends, which lost 2 bases and 5 bases, there was a span of 4 bases. The germline gives CDR1 SEHNR, CDR2 FQNEAQ (reference sequence). This CDR3 reads CASSLRDQPQHF. The CDR3 coding sequence is TGTGCCAGCAGCTTACGGGATCAGCCCCAGCATTTT. Supplemented by reference TRBV7-9 and TRBJ1-5, the full variable domain reads DTGVSQNPRHKITKRGQNVTFRCDPISEHNRLYWYRQTLGQGPEFLTYFQNEAQLEKSRLLSDRFSAERPKGSFSTLEIQRTEQGDSAMYLCASSLRDQPQHFGDGTRLSIL.

This clonotype appeared a few times. This chain links TRBV5-1 with TRBJ2-1; 10 bases line up with TRBD2. The CDR3 contains 15 residues. Trimming at V came to 2 bases and at J to 6 bases, leaving 5 bases not matched to a gene. Germline assignment: CDR1 SGHRS and CDR2 YFSETQ. Written as DNA, the CDR3 is TGCGCCAGCAGCTTTAGGACTAGCGGACTCAATGAGCAGTTCTTC. This codes for CASSFRTSGLNEQFF.

V usage is TRBV12-3 or TRBV12-4 and J usage is TRBJ1-3, with TRBD1 as a possible D gene (5 bases). CDR3 length: 15 residues. V was trimmed by 5 bases and J by 6 bases, leaving 17 bases between them. The CDR3 loop reads CASSGVGEAENTIYF. Here the CDR3 DNA reads TGTGCCAGCAGTGGCGTAGGGGAGGCCGAAAACACCATATATTTT.

The genes are TRBV2 and TRBJ2-6, with TRBD2 matching over 9 bases. The CDR3 consists of 17 residues. Per germline, CDR1 SNHLY and CDR2 FYNNEI. The trim removed 4 bases at V and 0 bases at J, leaving 4 bases unmatched. In DNA form, the CDR3 reads TGTGCCAGCAGTGCGGGTAGCGGGGGCTCTGGGGCCAACGTCCTGACTTTC. Translated: CASSAGSGGSGANVLTF.

V is TRBV2 and J is TRBJ1-3; D uncertain. V lost 7 bases and J lost 3, with 7 bases in between. The germline CDR1 and CDR2 sequences are SNHLY and FYNNEI. This CDR3 is built from 12 residues. The DNA for the CDR3 is TGTGCCAGCATAGGAGGTGGAAACACCATATATTTT. This encodes CASIGGGNTIYF.

The V and J genes are TRBV11-2 and TRBJ2-3; the D is unclear. The CDR3 has 15 amino acids. Germline V CDR1 and CDR2: SGHAT, FQNNGV. Between the trimmed V and J ends, which lost 6 bases and 2 bases, there was a span of 15 bases. The CDR3 region is CASSPRVVSTDTQYF. CDR3 DNA sequence: TGTGCCAGCAGTCCTCGGGTGGTATCCACAGATACGCAGTATTTT. The full variable domain, rest sourced from reference TRBV11-2 and TRBJ2-3, is EAGVAQSPRYKIIEKRQSVAFWCNPISGHATLYWYQQILGQGPKLLIQFQNNGVVDDSQLPKDRFSAERLKGVDSTLKIQPAKLEDSAVYLCASSPRVVSTDTQYFGPGTRLTVL.

This clonotype was recorded a few times. The chain is built from TRBV3-1 and TRBJ2-3, with 8 bases identical to TRBD2. Germline CDR1 reads LGHDT; CDR2 reads YNNKEL (reference sequence). Trimming removed 0 bases from V and 5 bases from J; junction bases left unmatched: 4. This CDR3 region has 15 residues. CDR3 sequence (DNA): TGTGCCAGCAGCCAAGATTTAAGCGGGGGAGATACGCAGTATTTT. Encoded protein: CASSQDLSGGDTQYF.

The chain has TRBV7-9 and TRBJ2-1; D gene ambiguous. Looked up from germline, CDR1 is SEHNR and CDR2 is FQNEAQ (reference sequence). The ends were cut back, 4 bases at V and 8 bases at J, with 9 bases in the middle. The CDR3 totals 12 residues. The CDR3 DNA sequence: TGTGCCAGCAGCTCCTTAGGAGATGAGCAGTTCTTC. It specifies CASSSLGDEQFF.

This chain uses TRBV6-5 with TRBJ2-7; 9 bases match TRBD1. Looked up from germline, CDR1 is MNHEY and CDR2 is SVGAGI. The CDR3 has 15 residues. After removal of 2 bases from V and 1 base from J, the junction contained 3 bases not matched to a gene. The CDR3 region is CASSYPGQGSYEQYV. The CDR3 region has the DNA TGTGCCAGCAGTTACCCCGGACAGGGGTCCTACGAGCAGTACGTC.

The chain combines TRBV11-2 with TRBJ2-7, with 9 positions matching TRBD2. V shed 5 bases and J 2 bases; nucleotides not matched to a gene: 10. The CDR3 consists of 16 residues. The germline gives CDR1 SGHAT, CDR2 FQNNGV. In DNA form, the CDR3 reads TGTGCCAGCAGCCCGGGGGTAGCGGGAGTGGCCTACGAGCAGTACTTC. Its translation: CASSPGVAGVAYEQYF.

The V and J genes are TRBV7-9 and TRBJ2-2; TRBD1 is a possible D gene (5 bases). The ends were cut back, 1 base at V and 6 bases at J, with 18 bases in the middle. The CDR3 loop spans 17 amino acids. Germline V CDR1 and CDR2: SEHNR, FQNEAQ (reference sequence). The CDR3 bases are TGTGCCAGCAGCTTAGATGGTGGGGCCTCACGGGCCGGGGAGCTGTTTTTT. Residues: CASSLDGGASRAGELFF.

This clonotype has more than one count but fewer than ten. The chain has TRBV3-1 and TRBJ2-3; TRBD2 aligns across 7 bases. The junction had 5 bases not matched to a gene; V was cut back by 5 bases and J by 3 bases. CDR1 and CDR2 from the germline V gene are LGHDT and YNNKEL (reference sequence). CDR3 length: 14 residues. CDR3 residues: CASSWRERTDTQYF. The CDR3 coding sequence is TGTGCCAGCAGCTGGCGGGAGCGAACAGATACGCAGTATTTT.

The chain recombines TRBV11-2 with TRBJ2-7; D possibly corresponds to TRBD2 (5 bases). V dropped 3 bases and J dropped 0 bases, with 18 bases sitting between them. In germline, CDR1 is SGHAT, CDR2 FQNNGV. This CDR3 spans 17 amino acids. This chain's CDR3 is CASSFSIMASGSYEQYF. The CDR3 DNA is TGTGCCAGCAGCTTTAGTATAATGGCAAGCGGCTCCTACGAGCAGTACTTC.

The chain employs TRBV10-3 and TRBJ2-5, with D perhaps matching TRBD1 (5 bases). The CDR3 totals 16 residues. Germline CDR1 reads ENHRY; CDR2 reads SYGVKD. The V gene lost 4 bases and the J gene lost 6 bases, with 21 bases spanning the gap. DNA of the CDR3: TGTGCCATCAGTGCCCCCCCAGGCAGGGATACAAAGACCCAGTACTTC. Amino acids: CAISAPPGRDTKTQYF.

This clonotype has more than one count but fewer than ten. The V call is TRBV2, the J call TRBJ2-1; weak D call: TRBD2 (5 bases). V lost 9 bases, J lost 2 bases, and 11 bases lay in between. The germline gives CDR1 SNHLY, CDR2 FYNNEI. This CDR3 spans 13 amino acids. The DNA of the CDR3 is TGTGCCAGTACTGAGGGCCCCTACAATGAGCAGTTCTTC. This codes for CASTEGPYNEQFF.

The V gene is TRBV6-2 or TRBV6-3, the J gene TRBJ2-7; 8 nucleotides agree with TRBD2. The CDR3 consists of 15 residues. Per the germline V gene, CDR1 is MNHEY and CDR2 is SVGEGT. The J segment lost 5 bases and the V segment lost 0 bases, leaving 6 bases of the junction unmatched. The CDR3 region is CASSYSELAAHEQYV. The CDR3 bases are TGTGCCAGCAGTTACTCGGAACTAGCGGCCCACGAGCAGTACGTC.

The chain carries TRBV15 and TRBJ2-5, with 7 bases lining up with TRBD1. J was trimmed by 2 bases and V by 1 base; bases with no gene match: 16. Germline V gene data show CDR1 as LNHNV and CDR2 as YYDKDF (reference sequence). The CDR3 has 19 residues. CDR3 bases: TGTGCCACCAGCAGAGTGGTGAAAGGGGGCTTCCCCTATCAAGAGACCCAGTACTTC. It codes for CATSRVVKGGFPYQETQYF.

The V and J genes are TRBV18 and TRBJ1-1; D is uncertain. Trimming took 6 bases from V and 3 from J, leaving 14 bases between them. CDR1 and CDR2 from the germline V gene are KGHSH and LQKENI. CDR3 size: 14 residues. The CDR3 DNA follows: TGTGCCAGCTCCCCTAGGGCCTTGGACACTGAAGCTTTCTTT. Residues: CASSPRALDTEAFF. The complete variable domain, with remaining parts taken from reference TRBV18 and TRBJ1-1, reads NAGVMQNPRHLVRRRGQEARLRCSPMKGHSHVYWYRQLPEEGLKFMVYLQKENIIDESGMPKERFSAEFPKEGPSILRIQQVVRGDSAAYFCASSPRALDTEAFFGQGTRLTVV.